This TCR beta chain was sequenced in a study of PD-1 blockade in classical Hodgkin lymphoma. The wider study: Intravenous delivery of nivolumab at 3 mg/kg to patients occurred every 2 weeks.

This CDR3 is built from 12 residues. Germline V gene sequence: CDR1 MDHEN, CDR2 SYDVKM. V was clipped by 3 bases and J by 7 bases, with 7 bases between them. Overall study results and limits: Whereas CD4+ TCR diversity had risen significantly by C4D1, CD8+ TCR diversity had not.

Time point noted: cycle 4 day 1 (C4D1), after less than seven weeks of nivolumab. All patients experienced relapse after autologous stem cell transplantation, and brentuximab vedotin exposure was variable. Sequencing used immunoSEQ multiplex PCR; TCRdb keeps in-frame clones, though not all of them. The sample records approximately 52,000 clones, about 89% being singletons. In regard to this clone: Its antigen remains unidentified. Other DNA sequences in this sample translate to the same CDR3.

Here the sequenced sample was peripheral blood mononuclear cells (PBMCs), taken before the fourth cycle of nivolumab. This sequence originates from a human donor with classical Hodgkin lymphoma. The chain carries TRBV28 and TRBJ1-5; D is undetermined. The CDR3 DNA follows: TGTGCCAGCAGTTTGGGTGGACAGCCCCAGCATTTT. Translated, it gives CASSLGGQPQHF.